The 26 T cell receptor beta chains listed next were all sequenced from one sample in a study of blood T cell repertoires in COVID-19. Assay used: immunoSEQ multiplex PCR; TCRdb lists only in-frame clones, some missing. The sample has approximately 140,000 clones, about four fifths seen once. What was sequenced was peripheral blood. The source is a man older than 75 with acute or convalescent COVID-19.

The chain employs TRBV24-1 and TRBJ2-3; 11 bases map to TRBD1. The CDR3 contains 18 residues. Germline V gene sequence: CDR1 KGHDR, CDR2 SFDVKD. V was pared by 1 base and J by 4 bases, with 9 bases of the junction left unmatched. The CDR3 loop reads CATSDLGGQGASPDTQYF. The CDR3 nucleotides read TGTGCCACCAGTGATTTAGGCGGACAGGGGGCGAGTCCAGATACGCAGTATTTT.

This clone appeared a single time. In DNA, the CDR3 is TGTGCCAGCAGCTTCTTAGCAGTCTATGGCTACACCTTC. Protein product: CASSFLAVYGYTF. The genes are TRBV7-2 and TRBJ1-2; D not resolved. This CDR3 has 13 residues. V dropped 3 bases and J dropped 4 bases, with 9 bases sitting between them. Germline CDR1 and CDR2: SGHTA and FQGNSA.

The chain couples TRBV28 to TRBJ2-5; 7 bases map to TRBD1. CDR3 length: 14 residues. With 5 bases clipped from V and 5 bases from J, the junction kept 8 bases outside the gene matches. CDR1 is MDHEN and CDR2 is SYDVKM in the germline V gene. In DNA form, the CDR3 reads TGTGCCAGCAGTACGTTCAGGGGGTTGGAGACCCAGTACTTC. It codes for CASSTFRGLETQYF.

This chain's CDR3 is CASSLGQVMNTEAFF. Here the CDR3 DNA reads TGTGCCAGCTCCCTAGGACAGGTCATGAACACTGAAGCTTTCTTT. The rearrangement uses TRBV18 and TRBJ1-1; 7 bases align to TRBD1. Germline V CDR1 and CDR2: KGHSH, LQKENI. Trimming removed 6 bases from V and 0 bases from J; junction bases left unmatched: 7. The CDR3 is 15 amino acids.

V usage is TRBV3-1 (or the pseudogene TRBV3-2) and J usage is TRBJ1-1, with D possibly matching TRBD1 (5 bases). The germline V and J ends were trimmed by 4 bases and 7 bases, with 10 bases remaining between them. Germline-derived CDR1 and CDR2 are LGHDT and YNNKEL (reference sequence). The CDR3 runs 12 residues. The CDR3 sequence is CASSPRQREAFF. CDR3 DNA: TGTGCCAGCAGCCCCAGACAGCGTGAAGCTTTCTTT.

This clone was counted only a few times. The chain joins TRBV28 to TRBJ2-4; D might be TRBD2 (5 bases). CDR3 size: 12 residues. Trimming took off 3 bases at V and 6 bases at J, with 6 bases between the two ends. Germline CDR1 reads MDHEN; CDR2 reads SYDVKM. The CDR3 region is CASSFRGNIQYF. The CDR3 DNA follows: TGTGCCAGCAGTTTTCGGGGAAACATTCAGTACTTC.

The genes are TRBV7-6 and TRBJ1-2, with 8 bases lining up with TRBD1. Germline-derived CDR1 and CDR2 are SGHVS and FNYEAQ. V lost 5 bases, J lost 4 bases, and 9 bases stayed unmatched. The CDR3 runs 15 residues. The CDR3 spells CASSPSDRVGYGYTF. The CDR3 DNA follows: TGTGCCAGCAGCCCTTCGGACAGGGTTGGCTATGGCTACACCTTC.

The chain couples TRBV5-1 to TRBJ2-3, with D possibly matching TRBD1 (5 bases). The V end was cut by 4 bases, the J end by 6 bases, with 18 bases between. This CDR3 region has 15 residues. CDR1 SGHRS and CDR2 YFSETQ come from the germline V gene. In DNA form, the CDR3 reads TGCGCCAGCAGCCGTTCCCCACAGGCTCGGGATACGCAGTATTTT. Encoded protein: CASSRSPQARDTQYF. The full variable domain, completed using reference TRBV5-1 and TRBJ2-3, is KAGVTQTPRYLIKTRGQQVTLSCSPISGHRSVSWYQQTPGQGLQFLFEYFSETQRNKGNFPGRFSGRQFSNSRSEMNVSTLELGDSALYLCASSRSPQARDTQYFGPGTRLTVL.

The CDR3: CASSYPRFSGANVLTF. Here the CDR3 DNA reads TGTGCCAGCAGTTACCCACGGTTCTCTGGGGCCAACGTCCTGACTTTC. The chain has TRBV6-6 and TRBJ2-6; D is uncertain. The CDR3 covers 16 residues. V gave up 2 bases and J gave up 0 bases, with 8 bases separating them. Germline V gene data show CDR1 as MNHNY and CDR2 as SVGAGI (reference sequence).

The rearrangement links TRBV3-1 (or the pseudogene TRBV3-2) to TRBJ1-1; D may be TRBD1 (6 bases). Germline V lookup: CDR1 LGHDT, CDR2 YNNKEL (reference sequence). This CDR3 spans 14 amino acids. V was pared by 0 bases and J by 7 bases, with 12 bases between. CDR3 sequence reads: CASSQDKGDGEAFF. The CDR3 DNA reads TGTGCCAGCAGCCAAGATAAGGGGGACGGTGAAGCTTTCTTT.

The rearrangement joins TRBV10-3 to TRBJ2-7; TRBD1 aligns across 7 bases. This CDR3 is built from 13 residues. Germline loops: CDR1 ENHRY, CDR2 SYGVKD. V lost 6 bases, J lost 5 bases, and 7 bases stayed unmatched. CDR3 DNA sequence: TGTGCCATCAGCCAAGACAGGGACGACGAGCAGTACTTC. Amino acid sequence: CAISQDRDDEQYF.

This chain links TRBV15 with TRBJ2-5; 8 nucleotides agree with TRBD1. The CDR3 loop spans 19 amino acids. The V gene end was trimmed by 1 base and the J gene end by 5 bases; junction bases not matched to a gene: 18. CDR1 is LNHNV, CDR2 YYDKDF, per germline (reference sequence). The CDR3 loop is CATSRVRGRSDPRGETQYF. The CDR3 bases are TGTGCCACCAGCAGAGTCAGGGGGCGATCCGACCCGAGGGGGGAGACCCAGTACTTC. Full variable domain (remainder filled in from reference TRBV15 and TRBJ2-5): DAMVIQNPRYQVTQFGKPVTLSCSQTLNHNVMYWYQQKSSQAPKLLFHYYDKDFNNEADTPDNFQSRRPNTSFCFLDIRSPGLGDTAMYLCATSRVRGRSDPRGETQYFGPGTRLLVL.

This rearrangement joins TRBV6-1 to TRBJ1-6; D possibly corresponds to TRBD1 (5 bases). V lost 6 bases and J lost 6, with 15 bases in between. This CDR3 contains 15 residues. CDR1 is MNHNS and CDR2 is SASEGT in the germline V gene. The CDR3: CASSQLQEINSPLHF. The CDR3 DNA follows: TGTGCCAGCAGCCAATTACAGGAGATTAATTCACCCCTCCACTTT.

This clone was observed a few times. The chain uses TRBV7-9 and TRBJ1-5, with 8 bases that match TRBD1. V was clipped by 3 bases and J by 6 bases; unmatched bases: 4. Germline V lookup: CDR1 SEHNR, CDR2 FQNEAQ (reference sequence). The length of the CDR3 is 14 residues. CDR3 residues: CASSFGQGGQPQHF. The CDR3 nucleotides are TGTGCCAGCAGCTTTGGACAGGGCGGTCAGCCCCAGCATTTT. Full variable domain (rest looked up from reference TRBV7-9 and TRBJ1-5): DTGVSQNPRHKITKRGQNVTFRCDPISEHNRLYWYRQTLGQGPEFLTYFQNEAQLEKSRLLSDRFSAERPKGSFSTLEIQRTEQGDSAMYLCASSFGQGGQPQHFGDGTRLSIL.

This CDR3 is CASSYGVGAAGYTF. The CDR3, as DNA: TGTGCCAGCAGTTACGGCGTGGGGGCGGCAGGCTACACCTTC. V gene TRBV6-5 combines with J gene TRBJ1-2, with D possibly being TRBD1 (6 bases). The V end was cut by 2 bases, the J end by 8 bases, with 15 bases between. Germline CDR1 and CDR2: MNHEY and SVGAGI. The CDR3 is 14 amino acids.

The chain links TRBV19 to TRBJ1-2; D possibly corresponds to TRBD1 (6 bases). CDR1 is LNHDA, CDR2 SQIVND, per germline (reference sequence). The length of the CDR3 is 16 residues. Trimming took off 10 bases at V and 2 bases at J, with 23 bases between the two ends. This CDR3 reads CATYSPGGRRNYGYTF. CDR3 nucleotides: TGTGCCACCTACTCGCCGGGGGGGCGTAGAAACTATGGCTACACCTTC.

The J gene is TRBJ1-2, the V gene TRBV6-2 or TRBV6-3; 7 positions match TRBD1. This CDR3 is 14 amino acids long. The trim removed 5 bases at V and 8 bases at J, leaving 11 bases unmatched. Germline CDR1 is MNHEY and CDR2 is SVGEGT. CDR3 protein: CASSRTGRMWGYTF. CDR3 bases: TGTGCCAGCAGTCGGACAGGCCGTATGTGGGGCTACACCTTC.

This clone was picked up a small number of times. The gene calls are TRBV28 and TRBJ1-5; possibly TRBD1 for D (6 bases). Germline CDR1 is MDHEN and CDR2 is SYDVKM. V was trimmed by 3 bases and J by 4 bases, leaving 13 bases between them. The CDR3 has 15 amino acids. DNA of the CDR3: TGTGCCAGCAGTTTTGGGGGCGTTAGAAATCAGCCCCAGCATTTT. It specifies CASSFGGVRNQPQHF. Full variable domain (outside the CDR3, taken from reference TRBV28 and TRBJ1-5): DVKVTQSSRYLVKRTGEKVFLECVQDMDHENMFWYRQDPGLGLRLIYFSYDVKMKEKGDIPEGYSVSREKKERFSLILESASTNQTSMYLCASSFGGVRNQPQHFGDGTRLSIL.

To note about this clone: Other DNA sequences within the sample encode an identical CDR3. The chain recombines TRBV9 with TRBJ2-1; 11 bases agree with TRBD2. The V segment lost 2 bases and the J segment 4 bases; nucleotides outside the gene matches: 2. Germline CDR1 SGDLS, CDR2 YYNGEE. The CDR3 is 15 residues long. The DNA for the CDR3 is TGTGCCAGCAGCGTTAGCGGGGGGGGGTACAATGAGCAGTTCTTC. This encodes CASSVSGGGYNEQFF.

CDR3 in amino acids: CSAAGQGAYEQYF. CDR3 DNA: TGCAGCGCGGCCGGACAGGGGGCCTACGAGCAGTACTTC. The rearrangement uses TRBV29-1 and TRBJ2-7, with TRBD1 identical over 10 bases. Looked up from germline, CDR1 is SQVTM and CDR2 is ANQGSEA. The CDR3 has 13 residues. V trimming: 7 bases; J trimming: 2 bases; junction bases outside the gene matches: 5.

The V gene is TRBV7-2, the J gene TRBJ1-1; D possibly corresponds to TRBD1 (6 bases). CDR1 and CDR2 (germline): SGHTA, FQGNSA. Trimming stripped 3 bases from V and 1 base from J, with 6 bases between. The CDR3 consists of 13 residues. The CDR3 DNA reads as TGTGCCAGCAGCTTGACAGGGAACACTGAAGCTTTCTTT. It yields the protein CASSLTGNTEAFF.

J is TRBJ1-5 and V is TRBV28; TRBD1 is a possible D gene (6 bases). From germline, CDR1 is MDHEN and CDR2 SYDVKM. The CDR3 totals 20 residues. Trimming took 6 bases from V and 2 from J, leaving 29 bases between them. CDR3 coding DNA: TGTGCCAGCAGCCTGAGTGGGGGGGGGCGCAAGGTTATGGGCAATCAGCCCCAGCATTTT. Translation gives CASSLSGGGRKVMGNQPQHF.

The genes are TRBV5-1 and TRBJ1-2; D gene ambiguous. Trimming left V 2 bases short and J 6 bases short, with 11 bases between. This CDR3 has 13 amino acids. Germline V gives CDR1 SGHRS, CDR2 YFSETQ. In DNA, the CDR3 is TGCGCCAGCAGCTTTAGGGAGGTGGATGGCTACACCTTC. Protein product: CASSFREVDGYTF.

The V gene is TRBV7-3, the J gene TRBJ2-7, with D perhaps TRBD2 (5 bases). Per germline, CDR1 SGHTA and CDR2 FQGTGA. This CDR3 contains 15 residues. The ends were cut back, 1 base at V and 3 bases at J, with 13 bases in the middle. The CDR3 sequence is CASSLMPGSLYEQYF. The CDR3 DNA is TGTGCCAGCAGCTTAATGCCGGGGAGTCTCTACGAGCAGTACTTC.

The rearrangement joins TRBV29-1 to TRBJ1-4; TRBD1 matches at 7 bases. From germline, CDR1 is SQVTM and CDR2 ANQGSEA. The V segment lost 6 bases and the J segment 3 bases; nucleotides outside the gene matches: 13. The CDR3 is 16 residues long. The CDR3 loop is CSVGGHQGDPNEKLFF. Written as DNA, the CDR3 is TGCAGCGTCGGAGGGCACCAGGGGGACCCTAATGAAAAACTGTTTTTT.

The CDR3 nucleotides read TGCGCCAGCAGCCAAGGAGGGACTTCGGGGGAGCTGTTTTTT. It codes for CASSQGGTSGELFF. The chain combines TRBV4-3 with TRBJ2-2; a weak D match, TRBD2 (6 bases). Trimming stripped 1 base from V and 8 bases from J, with 11 bases between. The CDR3 length is 14 residues. The germline gives CDR1 LGHNA, CDR2 YSLEER.